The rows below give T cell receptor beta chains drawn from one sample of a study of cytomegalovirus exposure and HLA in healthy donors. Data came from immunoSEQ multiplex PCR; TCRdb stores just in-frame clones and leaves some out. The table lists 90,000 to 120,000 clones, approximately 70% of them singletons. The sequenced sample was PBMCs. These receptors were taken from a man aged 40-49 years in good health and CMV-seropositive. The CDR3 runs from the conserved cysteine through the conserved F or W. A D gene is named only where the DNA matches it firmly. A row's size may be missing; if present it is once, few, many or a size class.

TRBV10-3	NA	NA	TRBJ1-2	TGTGCCATCAGTGACCAGGGGTATGGCTACACCTTC	CAISDQGYGYTF
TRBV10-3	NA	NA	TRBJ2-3	TGTGCCATCAGCGTAGGAGCAGATACGCAGTATTTT	CAISVGADTQYF
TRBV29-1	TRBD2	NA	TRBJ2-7	TGCAGCGCCCTAGCGGGAGGTGGCGAGCAGTACTTC	CSALAGGGEQYF
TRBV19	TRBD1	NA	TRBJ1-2	TGTGCCAGTAGTACAACGCCCGGGACAGCACCGTATGGCTACACCTTC	CASSTTPGTAPYGYTF
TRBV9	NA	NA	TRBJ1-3	TGTGCCAGCAGCGTAGTACACTCTGGAAACACCATATATTTT	CASSVVHSGNTIYF
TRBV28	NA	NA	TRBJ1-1	TGTGCCAGCAGTTTACAGTCGGAAGCTTTCTTT	CASSLQSEAFF
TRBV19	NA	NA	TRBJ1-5	TGTGCCAGTAGTCCCTGGCTAGAGGAGCCATTTAGCAATCAGCCCCAGCATTTT	CASSPWLEEPFSNQPQHF
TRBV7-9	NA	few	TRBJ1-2	TGTGCCAGCACCCTTAACTATGGCTACACCTTC	CASTLNYGYTF
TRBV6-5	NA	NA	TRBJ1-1	TGTGCCAGCAGTACCAGGGATAGGACTGAAGCTTTCTTT	CASSTRDRTEAFF
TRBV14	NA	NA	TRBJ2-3	TGTGCCAGCAGCCTGTCGGAGGGTACGCAGTATTTT	CASSLSEGTQYF
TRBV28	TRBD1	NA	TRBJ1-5	TGTGCCAGCAGCACTCCTGCCGGGGACAGCCGAAATCAGCCCCAGCATTTT	CASSTPAGDSRNQPQHF
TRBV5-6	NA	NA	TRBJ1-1	TGTGCCAGCAGCTTACTCGGACTGTCGGGCACTGAAGCTTTCTTT	CASSLLGLSGTEAFF
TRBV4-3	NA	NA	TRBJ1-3	TGCGCCAGCAGCCAAGATAGACAGATCTCTGGAAACACCATATATTTT	CASSQDRQISGNTIYF
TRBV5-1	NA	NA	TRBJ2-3	TGCGCCAGCAGCTCTGCTAGTGCGCAGTATTTT	CASSSASAQYF
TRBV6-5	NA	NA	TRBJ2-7	TGTGCCAGCAGTACGACAGGCCCTACTTCCTACGAGCAGTACTTC	CASSTTGPTSYEQYF
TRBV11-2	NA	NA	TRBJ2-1	TGTGCCAGCAGCGGAAGTACGACATCAGGGCAGTTCTTC	CASSGSTTSGQFF
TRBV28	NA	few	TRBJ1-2	TGTGCCACCCATACGGGGAACTATGGCTACACCTTC	CATHTGNYGYTF
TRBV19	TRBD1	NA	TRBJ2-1	TGTGCCAGTAATCGACCGGGACAGGGGGCTAATGAGCAGTTCTTC	CASNRPGQGANEQFF
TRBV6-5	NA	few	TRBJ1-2	TGTGCCAGCACATCGAACGAGGGTGGCTACACCTTC	CASTSNEGGYTF
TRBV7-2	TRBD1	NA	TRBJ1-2	TGTGCCAGCAGCTTAAGTCGGACAGGGAATAACTATGGCTACACCTTC	CASSLSRTGNNYGYTF
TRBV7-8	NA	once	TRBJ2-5	TGTGCCAGCAGCCCGGGGGGCCAGCGGGAGACCCAGTACTTC	CASSPGGQRETQYF
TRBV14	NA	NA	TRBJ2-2	TGTGCCAGCAGCCAAGACAGACAGATGAACACCGGGGAGCTGTTTTTT	CASSQDRQMNTGELFF
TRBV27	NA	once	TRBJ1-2	TGTGCCAGCCCCTTTCATGGCTACACCTTC	CASPFHGYTF
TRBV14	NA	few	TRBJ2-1	TGTGCCAGCAGCCAGACAGGATCCTACAATGAGCAGTTCTTC	CASSQTGSYNEQFF
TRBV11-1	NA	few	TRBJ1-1	TGTGCCAGCAGCCCGCCCCTACAGGGCTTGAACACTGAAGCTTTCTTT	CASSPPLQGLNTEAFF